Presented here are 30 T cell receptor beta chains from one specimen sequenced in a study of response to subunit inactivated influenza vaccine. TCRdb reprocessed the RT-PCR reads via MiXCR and lists one record per CDR3 protein. The sample has under 800,000 distinct CDR3 sequences, 11% to 15% seen once. This specimen consisted of PBMCs from blood, obtained around 15 days before vaccination. Receptors originate from a man between 45 and 60 years old who received an inactivated influenza vaccine.

In its sample, this clonotype was seen a few times. This sequence joins TRBV5-5 and TRBJ2-7; no firm D call. The V and J ends lost 1 base and 7 bases respectively, with 18 bases between them. Germline CDR1 reads SGHKS; CDR2 reads YYEKEE (reference sequence). This CDR3 contains 15 residues. This CDR3 reads CASSLFGRPGLEQYF. For the CDR3, the DNA is TGTGCCAGCAGCTTGTTCGGCAGGCCCGGGCTGGAGCAGTACTTC.

V is TRBV9 and J is TRBJ1-4; D unresolved. Germline V lookup: CDR1 SGDLS, CDR2 YYNGEE. The CDR3 has 15 residues. V dropped 0 bases and J dropped 3 bases, with 9 bases sitting between them. In DNA form, the CDR3 reads TGTGCCAGCAGCGTAGATTCCGGGGCTAATGAAAAACTGTTTTTT. It yields the protein CASSVDSGANEKLFF.

The V and J genes are TRBV7-9 and TRBJ2-3, with TRBD2 as a possible D gene (5 bases). This CDR3 contains 16 residues. V lost 4 bases and J lost 0, with 14 bases in between. Germline V gene sequence: CDR1 SEHNR, CDR2 FQNEAQ (reference sequence). The CDR3 reads CASSWESSSSTDTQYF. The CDR3 region has the DNA TGTGCCAGCAGCTGGGAGAGCTCGAGCAGCACAGATACGCAGTATTTT.

This clonotype has at least ten counts. The chain joins TRBV20-1 to TRBJ2-5; a possible D gene is TRBD2 (5 bases). CDR1 DFQATT and CDR2 SNEGSKA come from the germline V gene (reference sequence). Trimming stripped 3 bases from V and 5 bases from J, with 13 bases between. This CDR3 is built from 13 residues. In DNA, the CDR3 is TGCAGTGCTAGTCGGTCGGGATTTGAGACCCAGTACTTC. Translating gives CSASRSGFETQYF.

This chain connects TRBV7-8 to TRBJ2-7; no reliable D call. The CDR3 runs to 15 residues. Germline V gene data show CDR1 as SGHVS and CDR2 as FQNEAQ. Trimming cost V 1 base and J 0 bases, with 10 bases left between them. The CDR3 protein is CASSLGRTSSYEQYF. CDR3 nucleotide sequence: TGTGCCAGCAGCTTAGGGCGGACGAGCTCCTACGAGCAGTACTTC.

The rearrangement joins TRBV2 to TRBJ2-3; 8 bases fit TRBD2. CDR3 length: 16 residues. With 7 bases clipped from V and 10 bases from J, the junction kept 19 bases outside the gene matches. Germline V CDR1 and CDR2: SNHLY, FYNNEI. The chain's CDR3 is CASTKSSGAPSEPQYF. The CDR3 DNA follows: TGTGCCAGCACCAAGAGTAGCGGGGCCCCGTCAGAACCGCAGTATTTT.

In its sample, this clonotype was seen a few times. The chain employs TRBV5-1 and TRBJ1-2; possible D gene TRBD1, 5 bases. V was clipped by 4 bases and J by 8 bases, with 12 bases between them. The germline CDR1 and CDR2 sequences are SGHRS and YFSETQ. This CDR3 contains 12 residues. The CDR3 region has the DNA TGCGCCAGCAGCATTGGGGGAGAAGGCTACACCTTC. Encoded protein: CASSIGGEGYTF.

This clonotype has a handful of counts. V usage is TRBV18 and J usage is TRBJ2-1; weak D call: TRBD2 (6 bases). This CDR3 is 16 amino acids long. V lost 5 bases and J lost 4, with 18 bases in between. CDR1 and CDR2 from the germline V gene are KGHSH and LQKENI. CDR3 nucleotides: TGTGCCAGCTCATCGCCCTGGGGGGATCGTTACAATGAGCAGTTCTTC. Protein sequence: CASSSPWGDRYNEQFF.

This clonotype showed up just a few times. This chain joins TRBV5-1 and TRBJ2-1, with TRBD1 matching 10 bases. J gave up 8 bases and V 3 bases, and 8 bases lay outside the gene matches. CDR1 and CDR2 (germline): SGHRS, YFSETQ. The CDR3 contains 15 residues. For the CDR3, the DNA is TGCGCCAGCAGCTCATGGGGGACAGGGGTTGATGAGCAGTTCTTC. Amino acids: CASSSWGTGVDEQFF. The entire variable domain, with the rest obtained from reference TRBV5-1 and TRBJ2-1, is as follows: KAGVTQTPRYLIKTRGQQVTLSCSPISGHRSVSWYQQTPGQGLQFLFEYFSETQRNKGNFPGRFSGRQFSNSRSEMNVSTLELGDSALYLCASSSWGTGVDEQFFGPGTRLTVL.

This clonotype was seen many times. The V call is TRBV5-1, the J call TRBJ2-3, with 10 bases that match TRBD2. Germline CDR1 and CDR2: SGHRS and YFSETQ. The J segment lost 0 bases and the V segment lost 4 bases, leaving 5 bases of the junction unmatched. The CDR3 loop spans 16 amino acids. The CDR3 nucleotides read TGCGCCAGCAGCCAAGGACTAGCGGATAGCACAGATACGCAGTATTTT. It encodes CASSQGLADSTDTQYF.

The chain employs TRBV4-3 and TRBJ2-4; 7 bases agree with TRBD1. The CDR3 has 16 amino acids. J lost 0 bases, V lost 7 bases, and 9 bases had no gene match. Germline CDR1 is LGHNA and CDR2 is YSLEER. This CDR3 is CASKNEQGPAKNIQYF. The CDR3 DNA reads as TGCGCCAGCAAAAATGAACAGGGGCCAGCCAAAAACATTCAGTACTTC.

The chain recombines TRBV20-1 with TRBJ2-1; perhaps TRBD1 as D (6 bases). The CDR3 extends over 13 amino acids. Trimming removed 4 bases from V and 7 bases from J, with 14 bases in between. CDR1 and CDR2 (germline): DFQATT, SNEGSKA (reference sequence). The CDR3 loop reads CSAMAGVLNEQFF. The CDR3 DNA follows: TGCAGTGCTATGGCAGGGGTTTTGAATGAGCAGTTCTTC.

The rearrangement uses TRBV5-5 and TRBJ1-6; D ambiguous. CDR1 is SGHKS and CDR2 is YYEKEE in the germline V gene (reference sequence). The CDR3 spans 16 residues. V shed 2 bases and J shed 9 bases, with 18 bases lying between them. The CDR3 nucleotides are TGTGCCAGCAGCTTCAGTTTCGGTTCTCTTGGTTCACCCCTCCACTTT. It translates to CASSFSFGSLGSPLHF.

The chain uses TRBV24-1 and TRBJ2-3; TRBD2 aligns across 16 bases. The CDR3 is 19 residues long. Trimming took 2 bases from V and 2 from J; bases not matched to a gene: 6. Looked up from germline, CDR1 is KGHDR and CDR2 is SFDVKD. CDR3 in DNA: TGTGCCACCAGTGATTCTACCGGGACTAGCGGGAGGGTCACAGATACGCAGTATTTT. It encodes CATSDSTGTSGRVTDTQYF.

This clonotype was detected only a few times. V and J are TRBV6-5 and TRBJ2-2; 14 bases are shared with TRBD2. The CDR3 spans 17 residues. J lost 2 bases, V lost 4 bases, and 3 bases had no gene match. Germline CDR1 MNHEY, CDR2 SVGAGI. CDR3 DNA sequence: TGTGCCAGCAGTTCGACTAGCGGGAGGGGTAACACCGGGGAGCTGTTTTTT. Translation gives CASSSTSGRGNTGELFF.

This clonotype was recorded at least ten times. The J gene is TRBJ2-4, the V gene TRBV5-1; D is uncertain. Germline assignment: CDR1 SGHRS and CDR2 YFSETQ. The V end lost 1 base, the J end lost 6 bases, and 11 bases lay between the germline ends. The CDR3 length is 14 residues. In DNA form, the CDR3 reads TGCGCCAGCAGCTTGAAACCGGAGATAAACATTCAGTACTTC. It specifies CASSLKPEINIQYF.

The rearrangement links TRBV6-2 or TRBV6-3 to TRBJ2-2, with TRBD1 identical over 9 bases. Germline-derived CDR1 and CDR2 are MNHEY and SVGEGT. After removal of 6 bases from V and 6 bases from J, the junction contained 5 bases not matched to a gene. CDR3 length equals 14 residues. This chain's CDR3 is CASRTGTGPGELFF. The CDR3 DNA is TGTGCCAGCAGAACCGGGACAGGGCCCGGGGAGCTGTTTTTT.

This sequence joins TRBV20-1 and TRBJ2-5, with TRBD2 matching 8 bases. CDR3 length equals 16 residues. Per the germline V gene, CDR1 is DFQATT and CDR2 is SNEGSKA (reference sequence). The V segment lost 4 bases and the J segment 8 bases; nucleotides outside the gene matches: 18. The CDR3 DNA follows: TGCAGTGCTAATGGGCAACTAGCGGCAGCCAAGAATACCCAGTACTTC. Translation: CSANGQLAAAKNTQYF.

Ten or more counts support this clonotype. The chain employs TRBV4-3 and TRBJ1-4; no clear D. From germline, CDR1 is LGHNA and CDR2 YSLEER. This CDR3 contains 14 residues. Trimming took off 1 base at V and 8 bases at J, with 11 bases between the two ends. The CDR3 DNA reads TGCGCCAGCAGCCAAGGGAATTCCAGGGAAAAACTGTTTTTT. Its translation: CASSQGNSREKLFF.

The chain is built from TRBV5-8 and TRBJ2-5, with D perhaps TRBD1 (6 bases). Germline V gene lookup returns CDR1 SGHTS and CDR2 YDEGEE. V gave up 2 bases and J gave up 3 bases, with 11 bases separating them. CDR3 length: 14 amino acids. CDR3 sequence (DNA): TGTGCCAGCAGCTTAGGGAACAGGGAAGAGACCCAGTACTTC. This translates into CASSLGNREETQYF.

In its sample, this clonotype was seen many times. The rearrangement uses TRBV10-2 and TRBJ2-1; possible D gene TRBD2, 7 bases. CDR1 is WSHSY and CDR2 is SAAADI in the germline V gene. V gave up 2 bases and J gave up 6 bases, with 14 bases separating them. This CDR3 region has 15 residues. Written as DNA, the CDR3 is TGCGCCAGCAGTGAGAAGAGGGGGGGCTCCAATGAGCAGTTCTTC. Protein product: CASSEKRGGSNEQFF.

The chain is built from TRBV5-1 and TRBJ1-1; D is perhaps TRBD1 (6 bases). The CDR3 consists of 16 residues. V lost 1 base and J lost 3, with 16 bases in between. Germline loops: CDR1 SGHRS, CDR2 YFSETQ. For the CDR3, the DNA is TGCGCCAGCAGCTTGCCCAAACCTACAGGGTACACTGAAGCTTTCTTT. The encoded protein is CASSLPKPTGYTEAFF. Drawing the rest from reference TRBV5-1 and TRBJ1-1, the complete variable domain is KAGVTQTPRYLIKTRGQQVTLSCSPISGHRSVSWYQQTPGQGLQFLFEYFSETQRNKGNFPGRFSGRQFSNSRSEMNVSTLELGDSALYLCASSLPKPTGYTEAFFGQGTRLTVV.

CDR3 DNA: TGCGCCAGCAGCCAAGGGTCTCGGGACAGGGGTAACACCGGGGAGCTGTTTTTT. It is translated as CASSQGSRDRGNTGELFF. This chain joins TRBV4-3 and TRBJ2-2; 10 bases line up with TRBD1. The CDR3 has 18 amino acids. Germline V gene data show CDR1 as LGHNA and CDR2 as YSLEER. The junction had 7 bases not matched to a gene; V was cut back by 1 base and J by 2 bases.

This rearrangement joins TRBV24-1 to TRBJ2-1, with TRBD1 matching over 7 bases. V shed 1 base, J shed 3 bases, and the junction held 5 bases outside the gene matches. CDR3 length: 16 amino acids. CDR1 and CDR2 from the germline V gene are KGHDR and SFDVKD. The CDR3 spells CATSDFRDSHYNEQFF. The CDR3 bases are TGTGCCACCAGTGATTTCAGGGACAGCCACTACAATGAGCAGTTCTTC.

This clonotype was seen repeatedly, ten times or more. The chain is built from TRBV12-3 or TRBV12-4 and TRBJ1-5; D is possibly TRBD1 (6 bases). CDR3 length equals 14 residues. Trimming removed 5 bases at V and 8 bases at J, with 16 bases between. CDR3: CASSAVLEGEPQHF. CDR3 nucleotides: TGTGCCAGCAGTGCTGTCTTGGAGGGGGAGCCCCAGCATTTT.

This clonotype was recorded a few times. The chain uses TRBV3-1 and TRBJ2-7, with D perhaps matching TRBD2 (6 bases). Germline V CDR1 and CDR2: LGHDT, YNNKEL (reference sequence). V lost 1 base, J lost 2 bases, and 12 bases lay in between. The CDR3 is 15 amino acids. The CDR3 loop is CASSQGSGLTYEQYF. The CDR3 coding sequence is TGTGCCAGCAGCCAAGGGAGCGGGCTGACCTACGAGCAGTACTTC.

This clonotype was found a few times. The chain carries TRBV27 and TRBJ2-3, with D unresolved. This CDR3 comprises 13 residues. Germline loops: CDR1 MNHEY, CDR2 SMNVEV (reference sequence). Trimming removed 6 bases at V and 2 bases at J, with 9 bases between. In DNA, the CDR3 is TGTGCCAGCAGGACCCTTAACACAGATACGCAGTATTTT. Its translation is CASRTLNTDTQYF.

The V gene is TRBV29-1, the J gene TRBJ2-7; no clear D. Germline V CDR1 and CDR2: SQVTM, ANQGSEA. The V and J ends lost 5 bases and 3 bases respectively, with 11 bases between them. This CDR3 contains 12 residues. CDR3 bases: TGCAGCGTTATTGCGCAGAGCTACGAGCAGTACTTC. Residues: CSVIAQSYEQYF.

This clonotype turned up a few times. The rearrangement uses TRBV15 and TRBJ1-1; D not certain. The CDR3 extends over 13 amino acids. Germline CDR1 and CDR2: LNHNV and YYDKDF (reference sequence). The germline V and J ends were trimmed by 6 bases and 4 bases, with 12 bases remaining between them. The CDR3: CATRKKRGTEAFF. The CDR3 DNA sequence: TGTGCCACCAGGAAGAAGAGAGGCACTGAAGCTTTCTTT.

This clonotype was detected only a few times. This chain connects TRBV3-1 to TRBJ1-2, with no clear D. Trimming removed 2 bases from V and 4 bases from J, with 11 bases in between. The CDR3 length is 14 residues. CDR1 LGHDT and CDR2 YNNKEL come from the germline V gene (reference sequence). The CDR3 region has the DNA TGTGCCAGCAGCCAACGATACGGCATCTATGGCTACACCTTC. This sequence encodes CASSQRYGIYGYTF.